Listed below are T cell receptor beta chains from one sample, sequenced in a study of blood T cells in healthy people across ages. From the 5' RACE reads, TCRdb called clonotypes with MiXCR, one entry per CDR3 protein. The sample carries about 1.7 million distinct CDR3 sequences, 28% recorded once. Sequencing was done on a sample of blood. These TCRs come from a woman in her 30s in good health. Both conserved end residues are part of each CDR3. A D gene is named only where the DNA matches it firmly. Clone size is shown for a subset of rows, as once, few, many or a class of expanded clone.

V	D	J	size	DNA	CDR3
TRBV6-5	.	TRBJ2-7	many	TGTGCCAGCAGTTACCTGGGGGGCGAGCAGTACTTC	CASSYLGGEQYF
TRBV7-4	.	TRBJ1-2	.	TGTGCCAGCAGCGGAGACATCCCCGGGTGCTACACCTTC	CASSGDIPGCYTF
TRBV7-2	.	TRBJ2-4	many	TGTGCCAGCAGCACCCCCCAGGGGAGTAGCGGAAGAAAAAACATTCAGTACTTC	CASSTPQGSSGRKNIQYF
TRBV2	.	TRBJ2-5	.	TGTGCCAGCAATTTACAGGGCGCGGAGACCCAGTACTTC	CASNLQGAETQYF
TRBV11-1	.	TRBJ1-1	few	TGTGCCAGCAGCTCTCAAATCGGGACTGAAGCTTTCTTT	CASSSQIGTEAFF
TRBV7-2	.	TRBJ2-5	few	TGTGCCAGCAGCTTAGGAATTGCGATCGAGACCCAGTACTTC	CASSLGIAIETQYF
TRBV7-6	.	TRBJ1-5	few	TGTGCCAGCAGCCCTACTGGGGAGCCCCAGCATTTT	CASSPTGEPQHF
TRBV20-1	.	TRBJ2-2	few	TGCAGTGCTAGACCCCCGGGGGTCTGGGGCACCGGGGAGCTGTTTTTT	CSARPPGVWGTGELFF
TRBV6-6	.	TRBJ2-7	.	TGTGCCAGCAGTTCCGCGTACAAGCAGTACTTC	CASSSAYKQYF
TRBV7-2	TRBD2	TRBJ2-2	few	TGTGCCAGCAGCTGGATGGTAGCGGGAAATACCGGGGAGCTGTTTTTT	CASSWMVAGNTGELFF
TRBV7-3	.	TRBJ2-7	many	TGTGCCAGCAGCTTAGAGGGGCTGGGCGAGCAGTACTTC	CASSLEGLGEQYF
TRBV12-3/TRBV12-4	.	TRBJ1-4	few	TGTGCCAGCACTCGAGGGACTAATGAAAAACTGTTTTTT	CASTRGTNEKLFF
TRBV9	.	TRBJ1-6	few	TGTGCCAGCAGCCCCACAAAGAGCTCCTATAATTCACCCCTCCACTTT	CASSPTKSSYNSPLHF
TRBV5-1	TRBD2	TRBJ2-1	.	TGCGCCAGCAGCCGACCGGGACTAGCGGGGATCAATGAGCAGTTCTTC	CASSRPGLAGINEQFF
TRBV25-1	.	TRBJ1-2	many	TGTGCCAGCAGTCTATCAGGGGCCTCCGGCTACACCTTC	CASSLSGASGYTF
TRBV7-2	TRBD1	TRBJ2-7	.	TGTGCCAGCAGCCGACAGGGGACGGATGAGCAGTACTTC	CASSRQGTDEQYF
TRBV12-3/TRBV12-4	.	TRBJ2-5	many	TGTGCCAGCCGGGGGCTTGGAGAGACCCAGTACTTC	CASRGLGETQYF
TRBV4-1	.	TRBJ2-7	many	TGCGCCAGCAGCCAAGACACACTCTTATACTACGAGCAGTACTTC	CASSQDTLLYYEQYF
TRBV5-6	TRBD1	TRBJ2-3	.	TGTGCCAGCAGCCATAACTCAGGGGGTACGCAGTATTTT	CASSHNSGGTQYF
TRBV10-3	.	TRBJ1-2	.	TGTGCCATCAGGGAGTCGATCCGATATGGCTACACCTTC	CAIRESIRYGYTF
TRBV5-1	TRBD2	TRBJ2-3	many	TGCGCCAGCTCAGAAGGACTAGCGGGGGACGGCAATACGCAGTATTTT	CASSEGLAGDGNTQYF
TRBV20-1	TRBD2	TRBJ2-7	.	TGCAGTCCTGGCGGGGGTGGGGAGCAGTACTTC	CSPGGGGEQYF
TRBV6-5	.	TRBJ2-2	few	TGTGCCAGCAGGGAAACAAGGGGGTGGATGTTTTTT	CASRETRGWMFF
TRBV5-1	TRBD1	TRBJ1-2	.	TGCGCCAGCAGCGTAAGCCTGACAGGGGTGGGCTACACCTTC	CASSVSLTGVGYTF
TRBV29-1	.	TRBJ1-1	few	TGCAGCGTTGAAGAGGGCTCGGTGGAGGGAGCTTTCTTT	CSVEEGSVEGAFF
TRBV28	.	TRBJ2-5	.	TGTGCCAGCAGTTCCTTTTTACTCAACAATGAGCAGTACTTC	CASSSFLLNNEQYF
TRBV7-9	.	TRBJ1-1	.	TGTGCCAGCAACGCGCAGCAGGGTGATAGCACTGAAGCTTTCTTT	CASNAQQGDSTEAFF
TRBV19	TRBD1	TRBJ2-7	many	TGTGCCAGTGGCTTTACAGGGGGTGGATACGAGCAGTACTTC	CASGFTGGGYEQYF
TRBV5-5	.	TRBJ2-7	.	TGTGCCAGCAGCTTCAATATGCGGGACGAGGAGGGCGAGCAGTACTTC	CASSFNMRDEEGEQYF
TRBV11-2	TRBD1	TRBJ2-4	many	TGTGCCAGCAGCCAAAGGACAGGACAAAACATTCAGTACTTC	CASSQRTGQNIQYF
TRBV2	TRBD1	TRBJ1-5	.	TGTGCCAGCAGTCTAGGACAGGGCCGGACCAATCAGCCCCAGCATTTT	CASSLGQGRTNQPQHF
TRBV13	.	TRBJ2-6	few	TGTGCCAGCAGCTTAGACTGGGGCTCTGGGGCCAACGTCCTGACTTTC	CASSLDWGSGANVLTF
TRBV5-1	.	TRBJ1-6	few	TGCGCCAGCAGCTTGGAAGGGACACTAAGCTCCTATAATTCACCCCTCCACTTT	CASSLEGTLSSYNSPLHF
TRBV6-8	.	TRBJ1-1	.	TGTGCCAGCAGACAGGGCAACGACACTGAAGCTTTCTTT	CASRQGNDTEAFF
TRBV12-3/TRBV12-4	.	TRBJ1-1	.	TGTGCCAGCAGTTTCCCCAAGGAGTCAGGAAAGAACACTGAAGCTTTCTTT	CASSFPKESGKNTEAFF